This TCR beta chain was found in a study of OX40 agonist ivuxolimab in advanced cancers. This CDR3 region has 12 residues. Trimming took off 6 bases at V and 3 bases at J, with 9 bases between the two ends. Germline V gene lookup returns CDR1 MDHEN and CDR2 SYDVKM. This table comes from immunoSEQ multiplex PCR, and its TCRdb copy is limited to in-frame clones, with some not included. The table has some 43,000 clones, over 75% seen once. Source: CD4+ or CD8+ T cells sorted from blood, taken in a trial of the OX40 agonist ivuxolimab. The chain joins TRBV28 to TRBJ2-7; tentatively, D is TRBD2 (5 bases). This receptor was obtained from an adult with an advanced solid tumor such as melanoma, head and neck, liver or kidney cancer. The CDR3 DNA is TGTGCCAGCAGCCTAGCTTTCTACGAGCAGTACTTC. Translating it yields CASSLAFYEQYF.